Reported below is one T cell receptor (beta chain). Its antigen remains unidentified. No base quality information exists; no much larger clone differs at one position. The record originates from a study of cytotoxic CD8 clonotypes in ibrutinib-treated CLL (dated by TCRdb to the early 2020s). About the full investigation: The cohort included some 14 treatment-naive and about a dozen relapsed/refractory patients; roughly 17 were IGHV unmutated. Partial responses were observed in 24 patients and complete responses in 2; after a median follow-up of 68 months, remission was maintained in 14 patients and progression was observed in approximately twelve. The response samples were drawn at a median of approximately 11 months into treatment, with a range of roughly 6 to 40 months. On average, each sample yielded roughly 250,000 productive templates and tens of thousands of productive rearrangements. Longitudinal samples were available for about 30% of the roughly 90 trial participants. Cryopreserved peripheral blood mononuclear cells were collected at three points: before therapy, at response, and at either sustained remission or disease progression. Patients were still on ibrutinib when every remission and progressive disease sample was collected.

Between the V and J ends, shortened by 4 bases and 4 bases respectively, the junction contains 13 bases. Its CDR3 holds 14 amino acids, cysteine through phenylalanine. Of the read, only the CDR3 DNA is kept; its 42 bases are in frame from base 1. Per the germline V gene (reference sequence), MNHEY is the CDR1 and SMNVEV is the CDR2. The time point label for this specimen denotes: about twelve months on ibrutinib. Around 2 micrograms of genomic DNA were extracted from cryopreserved PBMCs for TCR beta library preparation. Longitudinal blood samples from CLL patients on ibrutinib monotherapy were analyzed using high-throughput TCR beta sequencing. The patients took part in an open-label, single-center phase 2 trial of ibrutinib monotherapy. On a MiSeq, deep resolution sequencing aimed for a depth between 1 in 1 million and 1 in 200,000 T cells, with each clonotype covered roughly 10x on average. TCR beta libraries were generated with the immunoSEQ hsTCRB Kit. In the paper's pipeline: ImmunoSEQ Data Assistant and ImmunoSEQ Analyzer were used for data analysis, and V, D and J genes were assigned according to IMGT definitions. Clonality, with values ranging from 0 to 1, was calculated as one minus the normalized Shannon entropy of productive rearrangement frequencies. Public clonotype analysis was restricted to overrepresented clonotypes comprising at least 0.05% of each patient's repertoire. Some 13 age-matched healthy donor repertoires from immuneACCESS served as clonality controls. TCRdb limited this immuneACCESS table to in-frame rearrangements with V and J called. A share of clones is missing; checked studies link under half to unresolved V genes, and the rest is unexplained. That table furnishes V, J and clone size, whereas the DNA furnished D and trimming. The sample table lists roughly 220,000 clones, 79% of them with a count of one. The ten top clones hold about an eighth of the sample.

On the study overall, not on this receptor specifically: Clonality increased at ibrutinib response, stayed stable in sustained remission, and fell back toward baseline at progression. Sampling times were not matched between sustained-remission and progressing patients, and lymph node repertoires were not studied. Baseline clonality exceeded that of age-matched healthy donors and correlated strongly with circulating CD8+ T-cell counts. Public clonotypes were rare and either shrank or stayed stable during treatment, and the rise in clonality at ibrutinib response reflected expansion of private clonotypes.

Sequencing was performed on PBMCs, taken after 12 months of ibrutinib treatment. The chain uses TRBV27 and TRBJ2-5, with an unclear D gene assignment. This TCR was sampled from a human donor with chronic lymphocytic leukemia. The bases are TGTGCCAGCAGTTGGTTCCGGTCAGGAGAGACCCAGTACTTC. Translated, this is CASSWFRSGETQYF.